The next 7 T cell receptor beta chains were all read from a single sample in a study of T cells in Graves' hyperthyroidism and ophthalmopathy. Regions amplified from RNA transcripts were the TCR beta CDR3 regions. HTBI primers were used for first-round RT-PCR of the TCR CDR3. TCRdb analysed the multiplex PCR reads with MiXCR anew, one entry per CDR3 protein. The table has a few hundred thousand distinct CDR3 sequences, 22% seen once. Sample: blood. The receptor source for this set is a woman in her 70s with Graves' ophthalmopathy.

The CDR3 protein is CASSLVLAGSPYEQYF. The CDR3 DNA reads as TGTGCCAGCAGCTTGGTACTAGCGGGTAGCCCCTACGAGCAGTACTTC. This chain joins TRBV5-6 and TRBJ2-7, with TRBD2 matching over 9 bases. This CDR3 has 16 residues. Germline V CDR1 and CDR2: SGHDT, YYEEEE. V lost 0 bases, J lost 2 bases, and 6 bases stayed unmatched.

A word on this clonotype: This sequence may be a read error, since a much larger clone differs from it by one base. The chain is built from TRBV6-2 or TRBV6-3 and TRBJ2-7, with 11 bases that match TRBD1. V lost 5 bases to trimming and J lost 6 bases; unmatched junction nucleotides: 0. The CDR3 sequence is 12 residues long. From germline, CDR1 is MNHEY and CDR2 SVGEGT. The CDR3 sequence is CASSGTGGEQYF. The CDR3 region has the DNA TGTGCCAGCAGTGGGACAGGGGGCGAGCAGTACTTC.

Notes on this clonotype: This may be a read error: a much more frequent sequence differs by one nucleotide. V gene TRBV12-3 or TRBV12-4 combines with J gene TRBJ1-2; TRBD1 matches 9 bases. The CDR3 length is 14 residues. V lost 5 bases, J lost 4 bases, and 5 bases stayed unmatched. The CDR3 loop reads CASSPTGGVYGYTF. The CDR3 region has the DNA TGTGCCAGCAGTCCGACAGGGGGAGTCTATGGCTACACCTTC.

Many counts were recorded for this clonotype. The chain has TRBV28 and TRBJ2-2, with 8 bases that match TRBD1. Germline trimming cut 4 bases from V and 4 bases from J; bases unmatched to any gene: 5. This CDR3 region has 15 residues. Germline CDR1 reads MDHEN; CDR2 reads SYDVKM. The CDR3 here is CASSSGQETTGELFF. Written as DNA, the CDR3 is TGTGCCAGCAGTTCGGGACAGGAAACCACCGGGGAGCTGTTTTTT.

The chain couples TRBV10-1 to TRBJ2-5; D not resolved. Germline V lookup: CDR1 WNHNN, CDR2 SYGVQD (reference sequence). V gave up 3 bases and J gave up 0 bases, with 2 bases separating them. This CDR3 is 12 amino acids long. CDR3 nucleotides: TGCGCCAGCAGTGACCACCAAGAGACCCAGTACTTC. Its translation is CASSDHQETQYF.

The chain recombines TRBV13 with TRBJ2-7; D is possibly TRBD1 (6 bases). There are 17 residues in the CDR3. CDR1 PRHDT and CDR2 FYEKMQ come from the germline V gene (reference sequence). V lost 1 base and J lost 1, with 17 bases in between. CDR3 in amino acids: CASSLADTGTTSYEQYF. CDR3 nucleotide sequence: TGTGCCAGCAGCTTAGCGGACACCGGGACAACTTCCTACGAGCAGTACTTC. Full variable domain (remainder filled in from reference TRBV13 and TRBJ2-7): AAGVIQSPRHLIKEKRETATLKCYPIPRHDTVYWYQQGPGQDPQFLISFYEKMQSDKGSIPDRFSAQQFSDYHSELNMSSLELGDSALYFCASSLADTGTTSYEQYFGPGTRLTVT.

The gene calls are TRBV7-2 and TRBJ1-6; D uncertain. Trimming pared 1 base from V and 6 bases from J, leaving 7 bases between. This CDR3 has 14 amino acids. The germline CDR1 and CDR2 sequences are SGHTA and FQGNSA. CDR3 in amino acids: CASSLGALNSPLHF. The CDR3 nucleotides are TGTGCCAGCAGCTTAGGGGCCCTTAATTCACCCCTCCACTTT.